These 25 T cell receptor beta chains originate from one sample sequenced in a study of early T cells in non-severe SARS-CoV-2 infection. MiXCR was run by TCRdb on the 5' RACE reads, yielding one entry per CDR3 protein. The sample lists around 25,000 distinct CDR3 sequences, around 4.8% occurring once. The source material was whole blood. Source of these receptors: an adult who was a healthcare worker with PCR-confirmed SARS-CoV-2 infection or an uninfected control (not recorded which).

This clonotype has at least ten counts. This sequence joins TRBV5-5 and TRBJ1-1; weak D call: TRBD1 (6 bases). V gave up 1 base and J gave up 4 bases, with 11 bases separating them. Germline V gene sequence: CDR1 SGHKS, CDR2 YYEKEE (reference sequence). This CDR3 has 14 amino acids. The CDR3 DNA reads TGTGCCAGCAGCTTGTCTGGGGGCATCACTGAAGCTTTCTTT. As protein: CASSLSGGITEAFF.

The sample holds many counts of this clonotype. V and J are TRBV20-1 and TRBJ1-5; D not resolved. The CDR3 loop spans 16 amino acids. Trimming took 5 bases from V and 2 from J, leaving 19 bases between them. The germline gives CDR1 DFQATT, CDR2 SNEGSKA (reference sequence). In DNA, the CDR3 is TGCAGTGCTTACCCCAGAGGACTTGGGGGCAATCAGCCCCAGCATTTT. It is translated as CSAYPRGLGGNQPQHF.

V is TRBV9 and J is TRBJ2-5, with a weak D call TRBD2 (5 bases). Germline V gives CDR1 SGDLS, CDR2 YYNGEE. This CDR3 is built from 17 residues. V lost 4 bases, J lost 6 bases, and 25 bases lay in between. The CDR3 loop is CASSPQAAALGEKTQYF. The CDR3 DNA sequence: TGTGCCAGCAGCCCACAAGCGGCAGCCCTCGGCGAAAAGACCCAGTACTTC.

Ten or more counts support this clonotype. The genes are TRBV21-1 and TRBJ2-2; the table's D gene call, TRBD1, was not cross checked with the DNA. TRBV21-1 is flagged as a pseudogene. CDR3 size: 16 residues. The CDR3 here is CASSEAGQPRPGELFF. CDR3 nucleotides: TGTGCCAGCAGCGAGGCCGGACAGCCCCGTCCCGGGGAGCTGTTTTTT.

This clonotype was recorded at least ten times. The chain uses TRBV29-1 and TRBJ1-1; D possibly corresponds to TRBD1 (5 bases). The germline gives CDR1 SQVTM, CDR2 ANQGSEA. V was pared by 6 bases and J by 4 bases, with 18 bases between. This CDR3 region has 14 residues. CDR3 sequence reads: CSVGGPFQGTEAFF. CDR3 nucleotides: TGCAGCGTGGGCGGTCCCTTTCAGGGCACTGAAGCTTTCTTT.

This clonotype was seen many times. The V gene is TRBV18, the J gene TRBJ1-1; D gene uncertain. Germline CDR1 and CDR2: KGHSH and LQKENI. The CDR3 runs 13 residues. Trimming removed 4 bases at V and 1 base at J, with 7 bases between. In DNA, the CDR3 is TGTGCCAGCTCACTTCAGGCGAACACTGAAGCTTTCTTT. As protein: CASSLQANTEAFF.

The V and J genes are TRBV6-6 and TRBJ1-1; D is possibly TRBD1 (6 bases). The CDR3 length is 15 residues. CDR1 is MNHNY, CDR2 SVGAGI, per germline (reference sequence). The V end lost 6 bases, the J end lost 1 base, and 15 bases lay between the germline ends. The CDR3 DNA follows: TGTGCCAGCAGCATCTTCAGGGGTTCGAACACTGAAGCTTTCTTT. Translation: CASSIFRGSNTEAFF.

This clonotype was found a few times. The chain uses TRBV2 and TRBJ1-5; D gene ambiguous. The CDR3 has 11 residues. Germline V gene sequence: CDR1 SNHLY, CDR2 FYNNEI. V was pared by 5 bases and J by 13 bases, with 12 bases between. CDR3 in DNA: TGTGCCAGCAGTCGGTGGGAATTACAGCATTTT. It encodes CASSRWELQHF.

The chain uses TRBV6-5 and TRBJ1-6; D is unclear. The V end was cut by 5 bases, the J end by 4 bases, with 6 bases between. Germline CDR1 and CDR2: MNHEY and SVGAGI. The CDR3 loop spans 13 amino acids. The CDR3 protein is CASSIGYNSPLHF. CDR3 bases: TGTGCCAGCAGTATCGGGTATAATTCACCCCTCCACTTT.

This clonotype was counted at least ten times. DNA of the CDR3: TGTGCTAGTGGGAACGGGGCAGATCAAGAGACCCAGTACTTC. Its translation: CASGNGADQETQYF. J is TRBJ2-5 and V is TRBV12-5; D may correspond to TRBD1 or TRBD2 (5 bases each). This CDR3 has 14 residues. From germline, CDR1 is LGHNT and CDR2 FRNRAP. V was clipped by 6 bases and J by 2 bases, with 13 bases between them.

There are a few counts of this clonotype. The CDR3 DNA is TGTGCCAGCAGCTTAGGCGGGGGAGGTTCCACAGATACGCAGTATTTT. As protein: CASSLGGGGSTDTQYF. The chain joins TRBV7-9 to TRBJ2-3; TRBD2 matches 7 bases. The germline V gene has CDR1 SEHNR and CDR2 FQNEAQ (reference sequence). Trimming took 1 base from V and 2 from J; bases not matched to a gene: 6. The CDR3 has 16 residues.

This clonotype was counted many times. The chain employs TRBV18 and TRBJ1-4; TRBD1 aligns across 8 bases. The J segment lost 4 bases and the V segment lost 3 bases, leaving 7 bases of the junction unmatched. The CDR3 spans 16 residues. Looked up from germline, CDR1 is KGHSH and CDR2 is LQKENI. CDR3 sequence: CASSPLGQGGNEKLFF. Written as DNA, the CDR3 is TGTGCCAGCTCACCCCTCGGACAGGGTGGTAATGAAAAACTGTTTTTT. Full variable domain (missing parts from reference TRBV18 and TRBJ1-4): NAGVMQNPRHLVRRRGQEARLRCSPMKGHSHVYWYRQLPEEGLKFMVYLQKENIIDESGMPKERFSAEFPKEGPSILRIQQVVRGDSAAYFCASSPLGQGGNEKLFFGSGTQLSVL.

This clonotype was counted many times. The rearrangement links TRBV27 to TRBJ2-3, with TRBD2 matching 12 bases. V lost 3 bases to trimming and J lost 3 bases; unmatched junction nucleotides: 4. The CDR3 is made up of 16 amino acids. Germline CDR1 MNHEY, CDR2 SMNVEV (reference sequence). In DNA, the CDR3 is TGTGCCAGCAGTTTGAGGCTAGCGGGGGGGACAGATACGCAGTATTTT. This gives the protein CASSLRLAGGTDTQYF.

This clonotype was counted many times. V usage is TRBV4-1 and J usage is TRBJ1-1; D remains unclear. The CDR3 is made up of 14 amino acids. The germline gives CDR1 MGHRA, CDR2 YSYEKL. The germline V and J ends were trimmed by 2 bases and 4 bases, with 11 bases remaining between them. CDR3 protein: CASSQRKGSTEAFF. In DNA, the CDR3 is TGCGCCAGCAGCCAAAGGAAAGGGAGCACTGAAGCTTTCTTT.

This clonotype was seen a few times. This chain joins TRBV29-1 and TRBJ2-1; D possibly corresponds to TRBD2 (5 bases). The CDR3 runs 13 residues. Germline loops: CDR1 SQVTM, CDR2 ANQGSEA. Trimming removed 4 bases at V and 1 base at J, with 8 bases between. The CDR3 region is CSVGADSYNEQFF. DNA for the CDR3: TGCAGCGTTGGAGCGGATTCCTACAATGAGCAGTTCTTC.

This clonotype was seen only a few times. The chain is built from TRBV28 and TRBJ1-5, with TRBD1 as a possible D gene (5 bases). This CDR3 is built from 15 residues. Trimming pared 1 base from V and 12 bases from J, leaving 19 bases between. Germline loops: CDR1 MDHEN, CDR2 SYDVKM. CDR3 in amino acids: CASSLYIGTPRGQHF. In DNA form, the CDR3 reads TGTGCCAGCAGTTTATATATAGGGACGCCGAGGGGCCAGCATTTT.

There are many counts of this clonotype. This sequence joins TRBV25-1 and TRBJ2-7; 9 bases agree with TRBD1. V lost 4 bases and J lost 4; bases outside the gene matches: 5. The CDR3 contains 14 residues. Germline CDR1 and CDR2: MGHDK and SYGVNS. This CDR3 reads CASSAGTGRYEQYF. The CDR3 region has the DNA TGTGCCAGCAGTGCCGGGACAGGGAGGTACGAGCAGTACTTC.

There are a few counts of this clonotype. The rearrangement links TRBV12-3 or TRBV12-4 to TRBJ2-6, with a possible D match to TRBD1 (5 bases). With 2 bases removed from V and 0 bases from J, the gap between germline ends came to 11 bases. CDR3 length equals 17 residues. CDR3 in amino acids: CASSLRPQGSGANVLTF. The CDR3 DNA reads TGTGCCAGCAGTTTAAGACCCCAGGGCTCTGGGGCCAACGTCCTGACTTTC.

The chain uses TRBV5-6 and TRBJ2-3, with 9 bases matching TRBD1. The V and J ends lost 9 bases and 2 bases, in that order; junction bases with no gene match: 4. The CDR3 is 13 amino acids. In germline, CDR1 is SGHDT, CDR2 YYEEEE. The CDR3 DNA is TGTGCCACAGGGACAGGGTCCACAGATACGCAGTATTTT. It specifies CATGTGSTDTQYF.

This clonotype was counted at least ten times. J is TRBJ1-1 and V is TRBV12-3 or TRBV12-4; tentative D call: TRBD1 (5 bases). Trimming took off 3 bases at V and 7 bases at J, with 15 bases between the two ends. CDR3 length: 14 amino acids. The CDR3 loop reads CASSFGRASREAFF. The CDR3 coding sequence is TGTGCCAGCAGTTTCGGCAGGGCCTCGCGTGAAGCTTTCTTT.

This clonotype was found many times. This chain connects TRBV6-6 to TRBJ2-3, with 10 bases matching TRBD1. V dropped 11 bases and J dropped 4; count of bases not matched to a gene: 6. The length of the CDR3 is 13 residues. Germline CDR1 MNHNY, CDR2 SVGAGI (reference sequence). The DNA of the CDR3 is TGTGCCTCGGGGACAGGGGCGTCAGATACGCAGTATTTT. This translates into CASGTGASDTQYF.

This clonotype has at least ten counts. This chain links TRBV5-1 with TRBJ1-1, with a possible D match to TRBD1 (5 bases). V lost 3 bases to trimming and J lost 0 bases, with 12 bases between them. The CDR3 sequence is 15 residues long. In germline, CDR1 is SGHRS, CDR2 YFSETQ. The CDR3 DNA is TGCGCCAGCAGCTGGGACGGAGGATTGAACACTGAAGCTTTCTTT. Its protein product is CASSWDGGLNTEAFF.

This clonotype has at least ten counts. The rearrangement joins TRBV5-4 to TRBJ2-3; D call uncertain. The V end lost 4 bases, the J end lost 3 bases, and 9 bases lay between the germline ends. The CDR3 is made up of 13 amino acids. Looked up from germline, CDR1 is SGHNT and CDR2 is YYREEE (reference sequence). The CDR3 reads CASSNSGTDTQYF. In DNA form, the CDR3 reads TGTGCCAGCAGCAACAGTGGGACAGATACGCAGTATTTT.

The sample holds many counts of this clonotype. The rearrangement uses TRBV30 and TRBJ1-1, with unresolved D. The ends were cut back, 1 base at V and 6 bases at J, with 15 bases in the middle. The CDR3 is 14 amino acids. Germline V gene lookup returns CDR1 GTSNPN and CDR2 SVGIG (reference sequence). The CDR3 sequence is CAWSENRVTPEAFF. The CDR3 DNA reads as TGTGCCTGGAGTGAAAATCGGGTTACCCCTGAAGCTTTCTTT.

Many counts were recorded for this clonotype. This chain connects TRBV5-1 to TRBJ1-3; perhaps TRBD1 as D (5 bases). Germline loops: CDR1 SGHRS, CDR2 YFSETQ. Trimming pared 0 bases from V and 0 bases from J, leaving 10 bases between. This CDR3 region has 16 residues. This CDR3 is CASSLAGTTSGNTIYF. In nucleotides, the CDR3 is TGCGCCAGCAGCTTGGCCGGGACTACCTCTGGAAACACCATATATTTT.